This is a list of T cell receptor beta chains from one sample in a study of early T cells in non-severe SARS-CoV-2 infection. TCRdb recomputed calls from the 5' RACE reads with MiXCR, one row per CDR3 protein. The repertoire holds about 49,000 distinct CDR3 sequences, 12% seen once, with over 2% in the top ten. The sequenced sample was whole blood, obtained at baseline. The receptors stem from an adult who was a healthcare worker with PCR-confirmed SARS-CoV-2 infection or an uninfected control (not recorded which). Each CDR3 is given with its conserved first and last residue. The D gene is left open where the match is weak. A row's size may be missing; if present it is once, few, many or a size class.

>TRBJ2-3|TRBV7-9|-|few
CASSFQVTDTQYF
TGTGCCAGCAGCTTCCAGGTCACAGATACGCAGTATTTT
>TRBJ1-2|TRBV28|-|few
CASRYLGTPSGYTF
TGTGCCAGCAGATACCTTGGCACTCCTTCGGGCTACACCTTC
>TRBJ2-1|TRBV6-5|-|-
CASSYSVSYNEQFF
TGTGCCAGCAGTTACTCGGTATCCTACAATGAGCAGTTCTTC
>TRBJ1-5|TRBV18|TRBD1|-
CASSRTGDQAPQHF
TGTGCCAGCTCAAGGACAGGGGATCAGGCTCCCCAGCATTTT
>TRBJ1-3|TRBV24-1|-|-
CASRQARISGNTIYF
TGTGCCTCGCGACAGGCACGAATCTCTGGAAACACCATATATTTT
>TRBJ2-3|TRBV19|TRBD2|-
CASSTTSVTTDTQYF
TGTGCCAGTAGTACTACTAGCGTAACCACAGATACGCAGTATTTT
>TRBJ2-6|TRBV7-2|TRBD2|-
CALQRGAGVGANVLIF
TGTGCCCTGCAGCGGGGAGCGGGAGTGGGGGCCAACGTCCTGATTTTC
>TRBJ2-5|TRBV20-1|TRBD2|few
CSARRLAGVGTQYF
TGCAGTGCTAGAAGGCTAGCGGGAGTTGGGACCCAGTACTTC
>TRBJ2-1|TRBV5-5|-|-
CASSLVVLGDEQFF
TGTGCCAGCAGCTTGGTGGTTCTAGGCGATGAGCAGTTCTTC
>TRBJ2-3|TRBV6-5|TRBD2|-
CASSYSWTSGRVNTQYF
TGTGCCAGCAGTTACTCTTGGACTAGCGGGAGAGTGAATACGCAGTATTTT
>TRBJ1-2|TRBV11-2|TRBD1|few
CASSPDRVDGYTF
TGTGCCAGCAGCCCTGACAGGGTCGATGGCTACACCTTC
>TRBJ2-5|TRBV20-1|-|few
CSARLKGSGILQETQYF
TGCAGTGCTAGACTCAAGGGTTCAGGGATCCTCCAAGAGACCCAGTACTTC
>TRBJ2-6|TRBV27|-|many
CASRMGGANVLTF
TGTGCCAGCAGGATGGGAGGGGCCAACGTCCTGACTTTC
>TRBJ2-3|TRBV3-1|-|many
CASSQGLGTDTQYF
TGTGCCAGCAGCCAAGGACTGGGCACAGATACGCAGTATTTT
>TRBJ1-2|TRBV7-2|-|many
CASSPPGASYGYTF
TGTGCCAGCAGCCCCCCGGGGGCGAGCTATGGCTACACCTTC
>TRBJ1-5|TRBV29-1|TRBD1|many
CSVKQGGNQPQHF
TGCAGCGTGAAGCAGGGGGGCAATCAGCCCCAGCATTTT
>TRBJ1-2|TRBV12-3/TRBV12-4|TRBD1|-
CASSQSGRGNYGYTF
TGTGCCAGCAGTCAAAGTGGCAGGGGGAACTATGGCTACACCTTC
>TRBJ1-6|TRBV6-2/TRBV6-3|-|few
CASKTSVYALHF
TGTGCCAGCAAAACCTCCGTGTATGCCCTCCACTTT